This is a list of T cell receptor beta chains from one sample in a study of T cell responses to AZD1222 COVID-19 vaccine. Using immunoSEQ multiplex PCR, the repertoire was profiled, and TCRdb retains in-frame clones only, with some absent. The data contain tens of thousands of clones, approximately 88% of them singletons. This specimen was peripheral blood, taken on day 0 of AZD1222 vaccination. The receptors were sampled from an adult in good health. CDR3s include the opening cysteine and the closing phenylalanine or tryptophan. Fields, in order: J gene, D gene, clone size, CDR3 length, V gene, CDR3 DNA, CDR3 protein. A D gene is named only where the DNA matches it firmly. Some rows have no size entry. The others give once, few or many, or a class for an expanded clone.

j_call: TRBJ2-7
d_call: TRBD1
clone_size: once
cdr3_length: 14
v_call: TRBV3-1/TRBV3-2
cdr3_nt: TGTGCCAGCAGCCAAGTCCAGGGGGCCTACGAGCAGTACTTC
cdr3_aa: CASSQVQGAYEQYF

j_call: TRBJ1-1
d_call: .
clone_size: once
cdr3_length: 13
v_call: TRBV3-1/TRBV3-2
cdr3_nt: TGTGCCAGCAGCCTGGGGGTGAGCACTGAAGCTTTCTTT
cdr3_aa: CASSLGVSTEAFF

j_call: TRBJ2-7
d_call: .
clone_size: .
cdr3_length: 15
v_call: TRBV19
cdr3_nt: TGTGCCAGTAGTATAAGAGGAGGGGGAAGCTACGAGCAGTACTTC
cdr3_aa: CASSIRGGGSYEQYF

j_call: TRBJ1-2
d_call: TRBD1
clone_size: .
cdr3_length: 14
v_call: TRBV9
cdr3_nt: TGTGCCAGCAGTGCGGGACAGGGAGGCTATGGCTACACCTTC
cdr3_aa: CASSAGQGGYGYTF

j_call: TRBJ2-3
d_call: TRBD2
clone_size: .
cdr3_length: 15
v_call: TRBV6-5
cdr3_nt: TGTGCCAGCAGGCCCTTTGGGGGGGGCACAGATACGCAGTATTTT
cdr3_aa: CASRPFGGGTDTQYF

j_call: TRBJ2-1
d_call: TRBD2
clone_size: .
cdr3_length: 18
v_call: TRBV7-3
cdr3_nt: TGTGCCAGCAGTTTACTAGCGGGAGGGCCCTCGGTATACAATGAGCAGTTCTTC
cdr3_aa: CASSLLAGGPSVYNEQFF

j_call: TRBJ1-5
d_call: .
clone_size: .
cdr3_length: 14
v_call: TRBV24-1
cdr3_nt: TGTGCCACCAACGAGACAGGTTTGGGACAGCCCCAGCATTTT
cdr3_aa: CATNETGLGQPQHF

j_call: TRBJ2-3
d_call: .
clone_size: .
cdr3_length: 14
v_call: TRBV9
cdr3_nt: TGTGCCAGCAGCTGGGGGCTTAGCACAGATACGCAGTATTTT
cdr3_aa: CASSWGLSTDTQYF

j_call: TRBJ1-6
d_call: TRBD1
clone_size: .
cdr3_length: 16
v_call: TRBV6-2/TRBV6-3
cdr3_nt: TGTGCCAGCAGCCCTTCCGGGACAGGGAACTATCTGGCCCTCCACTTT
cdr3_aa: CASSPSGTGNYLALHF

j_call: TRBJ1-2
d_call: TRBD1
clone_size: .
cdr3_length: 14
v_call: TRBV25-1
cdr3_nt: TGTGCCAGCAGTAGAGGGGACAGTCGGTGGGGCTACACCTTC
cdr3_aa: CASSRGDSRWGYTF

j_call: TRBJ2-2
d_call: TRBD2
clone_size: .
cdr3_length: 14
v_call: TRBV25-1
cdr3_nt: TGTGCCAGCAGTAAAGCGGGAGACACCGGGGAGCTGTTTTTT
cdr3_aa: CASSKAGDTGELFF

j_call: TRBJ2-5
d_call: TRBD1
clone_size: .
cdr3_length: 16
v_call: TRBV7-9
cdr3_nt: TGTGCCAGCAGCCCCAGGACAGGGATGACTCGGGGGACCCAGTACTTC
cdr3_aa: CASSPRTGMTRGTQYF

j_call: TRBJ1-6
d_call: .
clone_size: .
cdr3_length: 14
v_call: TRBV6-2/TRBV6-3
cdr3_nt: TGTGCCAGCAGTCGAGACAGATCTAATTCACCCCTCCACTTT
cdr3_aa: CASSRDRSNSPLHF

j_call: TRBJ2-7
d_call: .
clone_size: .
cdr3_length: 13
v_call: TRBV5-4
cdr3_nt: TGTGCCAGCAGCGGGTTGAGCTCCTACGAGCAGTACTTC
cdr3_aa: CASSGLSSYEQYF

j_call: TRBJ2-1
d_call: TRBD2
clone_size: .
cdr3_length: 15
v_call: TRBV7-3
cdr3_nt: TGTGCCAGCAGCTTAAGCGGGGGGACCTACAATGAGCAGTTCTTC
cdr3_aa: CASSLSGGTYNEQFF

j_call: TRBJ1-1
d_call: .
clone_size: .
cdr3_length: 13
v_call: TRBV9
cdr3_nt: TGTGCCAGCAGCGTAGGGTCAGACACTGAAGCTTTCTTT
cdr3_aa: CASSVGSDTEAFF

j_call: TRBJ2-7
d_call: .
clone_size: .
cdr3_length: 14
v_call: TRBV28
cdr3_nt: TGTGCCAGCATGGGGGCAGGGCTATTCTACGAGCAGTACTTC
cdr3_aa: CASMGAGLFYEQYF

j_call: TRBJ2-3
d_call: .
clone_size: .
cdr3_length: 14
v_call: TRBV30
cdr3_nt: TGTGCCTGGAGTCCGAGTTGGGCCGTGGATACGCAGTATTTT
cdr3_aa: CAWSPSWAVDTQYF